Listed below are T cell receptor beta chains from one sample, sequenced in a study of human T cells and chemical hapten exposure. TCRdb fed the RACE reads into MiXCR, producing one record per CDR3 protein. The sample gives 250,000 or so distinct CDR3 sequences, almost 8% of which show up once; 0.9% to 1.5% is in the top ten. The sample in question was whole blood, obtained in connection with sensitization to the hapten diphenylcyclopropenone (DPC). Every receptor here comes from a man aged 18 to 29 with alopecia areata. Some clones in this sample may be carry-over from other donors' samples. Both conserved end residues are trimmed from each CDR3. For some rows the clone size is stated as once, few or many, or as a class when expanded; others skip it.

clone size	J gene	V gene	CDR3 protein
few	TRBJ1-1	TRBV6-2/TRBV6-3	ASSYSAVNTEAF
few	TRBJ2-5	TRBV6-2/TRBV6-3	ASSYSFRVVTQETQY
many	TRBJ2-2	TRBV27	ASSFGTGNTGELF
.	TRBJ1-4	TRBV7-2	ASSLTGVATNEKLF
few	TRBJ2-3	TRBV5-1	ASSWRTGSDTQY
.	TRBJ2-7	TRBV9	ASSVVRGVYSYEQY
few	TRBJ1-6	TRBV6-5	ASSYSTPGRFSYNSPLH
.	TRBJ2-1	TRBV9	ASSPQEGLSSYNEQF
few	TRBJ1-2	TRBV7-9	ASRHRTGHRKGSNYGYT
.	TRBJ1-6	TRBV9	ASSVAGQGYSPLH
.	TRBJ2-1	TRBV12-3/TRBV12-4	ASKPGLRNEQF
.	TRBJ2-2	TRBV7-9	ASSLDIGELF
few	TRBJ1-5	TRBV2	ASSESGGRRNQPQH
.	TRBJ2-7	TRBV5-1	ASSPRGGRDEQY
few	TRBJ1-1	TRBV12-3/TRBV12-4	ASSPGTPEAF
.	TRBJ2-4	TRBV14	ASSGRDFGNIQY
few	TRBJ2-3	TRBV10-3	AISDRTADTQY
few	TRBJ2-3	TRBV20-1	SAKRSTDTQY
few	TRBJ2-1	TRBV7-2	ASSSQPGLGNREQF
many	TRBJ2-5	TRBV7-2	ASSLTGGQETQY
few	TRBJ1-3	TRBV9	ASSVEGQFAGNTIY
.	TRBJ2-2	TRBV29-1	SVGGGRVNTGELF
few	TRBJ2-7	TRBV4-2	ASSQEGPYPHEQY
many	TRBJ2-3	TRBV5-6	ASSLVDTQY
few	TRBJ2-7	TRBV6-6	ASSYSTEQY
.	TRBJ1-3	TRBV9	ASSGTGGSGNTIY
few	TRBJ1-2	TRBV20-1	SRQNPGRTYGYT
.	TRBJ1-1	TRBV29-1	SVEVRDSLEAF
.	TRBJ1-5	TRBV4-3	ASSQDRFLRGSQPQH
.	TRBJ2-4	TRBV6-2/TRBV6-3	ASGSQPITNIQY
few	TRBJ2-5	TRBV4-3	ASSQELAGGTETQY
.	TRBJ1-4	TRBV12-3/TRBV12-4	AVRAGEQNEKLF
.	TRBJ1-3	TRBV9	ASSVDLWGISNTIY
many	TRBJ1-5	TRBV7-9	ASSSENRSGQPQH
once	TRBJ2-5	TRBV29-1	SVVKSQETQY
many	TRBJ1-2	TRBV10-2	ASRAGTGGFGYT
few	TRBJ1-2	TRBV29-1	SVYRDSLRGYT
.	TRBJ1-1	TRBV6-5	ASSYGLGLNTEAF
few	TRBJ2-2	TRBV20-1	SARAGSGDTGELF
few	TRBJ1-2	TRBV27	ASSTIRGANYGYT
many	TRBJ2-3	TRBV2	ASSWDGRGDTQY
few	TRBJ2-1	TRBV7-2	ASSPDRYNEQF
.	TRBJ1-4	TRBV7-2	ASSWDSPGLSTNEKLF